The clone carrying this T cell receptor beta chain was found many times. The antigen is unknown. The data are from a study of T-cell reconstitution after alpha-beta-depleted transplantation in children. Findings and caveats of the study: Newly generated T cells supplied most T-cell counts and diversity one year post-transplant. Expanded graft clones, several hundred of them, were reportedly the source of alpha-beta T cells about two months after transplant. The study traced high day-60 TCRbeta diversity in some patients to surviving recipient T cells and thymic progenitors.

This CDR3 is built from 11 residues. V lost 2 bases, J lost 10 bases, and 8 bases lay in between. TCRbeta library construction was performed incorporating unique molecular identifiers. TCRdb re-analysed the PCR reads in MiXCR, keeping a single row per CDR3 protein. The table records 70,000 or so distinct CDR3 sequences, about a tenth of them present only once. The input for sequencing was PBMCs, taken before TCRalphabeta/CD19-depleted stem cell transplant. The chain is built from TRBV12-3 or TRBV12-4 and TRBJ1-1; D is uncertain. The receptor was derived from a boy aged 5-17 years with acute myeloid leukemia, due to receive a stem cell transplant. DNA of the CDR3: TGTGCCAGCAGTTTAATCTGGGGAGCTTTCTTT. It encodes CASSLIWGAFF.